The clone carrying this T cell receptor beta chain came up many times. What it binds is unknown. These data originate in a study of early T cells in non-severe SARS-CoV-2 infection. About the research overall: With bulk RNA from unsorted whole blood as input, sequencing yielded unpaired chains. Notes on the study in general: CD4 and private specificities were missed by VDJdb matching, which favored anti-spike CD8 responses.

As part of library construction, unique molecular identifiers were attached to individual cDNA molecules. TCRdb re-derived calls from the 5' RACE reads in MiXCR, one entry per CDR3 protein. This table holds about 30,000 distinct CDR3 sequences, 5.5% to 8% found once. The germline CDR1 and CDR2 sequences are SGHRS and YFSETQ. V lost 4 bases, J lost 7 bases, and 15 bases lay in between. This CDR3 region has 14 residues. V usage is TRBV5-1 and J usage is TRBJ2-4, with D uncertain. The sequenced sample consisted of whole blood. The source is an adult who was a healthcare worker with PCR-confirmed SARS-CoV-2 infection or an uninfected control (not recorded which). The CDR3 DNA is TGCGCCAGCAGCATTGGCGCTCAGGAGAACATTCAGTACTTC. Protein product: CASSIGAQENIQYF.